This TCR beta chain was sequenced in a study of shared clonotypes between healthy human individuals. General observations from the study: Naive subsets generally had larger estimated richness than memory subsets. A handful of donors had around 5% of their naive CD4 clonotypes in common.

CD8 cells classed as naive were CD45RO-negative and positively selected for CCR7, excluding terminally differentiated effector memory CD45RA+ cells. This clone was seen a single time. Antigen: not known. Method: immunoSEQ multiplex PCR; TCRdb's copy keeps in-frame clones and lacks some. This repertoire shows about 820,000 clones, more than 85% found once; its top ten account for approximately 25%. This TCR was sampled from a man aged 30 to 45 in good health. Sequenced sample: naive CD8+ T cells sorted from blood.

CDR3 loop: CATSRDPGQTTGELFF. CDR3 DNA sequence: TGTGCCACCAGCAGAGATCCCGGCCAAACCACCGGGGAGCTGTTTTTT. The chain has TRBV15 and TRBJ2-2; D unresolved. The CDR3 totals 16 residues. In germline, CDR1 is LNHNV, CDR2 YYDKDF (reference sequence). The germline V and J ends were trimmed by 0 bases and 4 bases, with 12 bases remaining between them.